These 21 T cell receptor beta chains came from one sample sequenced in a study of blood T cell repertoires in COVID-19. The assay was immunoSEQ multiplex PCR, and TCRdb's table has in-frame clones only and misses some. The sample has about 250,000 clones; approximately 89% are singletons. Sequencing input: peripheral blood. The receptors here all came from a woman in her twenties or thirties with COVID-19, enrolled during active disease.

This chain connects TRBV11-2 to TRBJ2-5, with a tentative D call TRBD2 (5 bases). The germline gives CDR1 SGHAT, CDR2 FQNNGV. V was shortened by 1 base and J by 5 bases, with 11 bases between the two germline ends. This CDR3 is 14 amino acids long. The CDR3 reads CASSLGSGIETQYF. The CDR3 nucleotides are TGTGCCAGCAGCTTAGGGTCGGGGATCGAGACCCAGTACTTC.

V usage is TRBV10-2 and J usage is TRBJ2-7; D is unclear. Trimming pared 0 bases from V and 7 bases from J, leaving 7 bases between. This CDR3 contains 12 residues. CDR1 is WSHSY and CDR2 is SAAADI in the germline V gene. The CDR3 loop reads CASSESIGEQYF. The CDR3, as DNA: TGCGCCAGCAGTGAGTCTATCGGGGAGCAGTACTTC.

CDR3 bases: TGCAGTGCTAGTGAGGGGGGTAACTATGGCTACACCTTC. Protein sequence: CSASEGGNYGYTF. V and J are TRBV20-1 and TRBJ1-2, with D possibly matching TRBD1 (6 bases). The V end lost 3 bases, the J end lost 1 base, and 9 bases lay between the germline ends. There are 13 residues in the CDR3. Germline V gene sequence: CDR1 DFQATT, CDR2 SNEGSKA (reference sequence).

The chain employs TRBV6-5 and TRBJ1-1; D perhaps matches TRBD1 (5 bases). From germline, CDR1 is MNHEY and CDR2 SVGAGI. The germline V and J ends were trimmed by 2 bases and 1 base, with 11 bases remaining between them. CDR3 length equals 15 residues. CDR3 nucleotide sequence: TGTGCCAGCAGTTACGGAGGGGAGGCGAACACTGAAGCTTTCTTT. It specifies CASSYGGEANTEAFF.

V gene TRBV6-5 combines with J gene TRBJ1-4; the match to TRBD1 covers 11 bases. V trimming: 8 bases; J trimming: 7 bases; junction bases outside the gene matches: 9. The V gene's germline CDR1 is MNHEY and CDR2 SVGAGI. The length of the CDR3 is 15 residues. The CDR3 DNA follows: TGTGCCAGCGCACGGGTGGGGACAGGGGGTGAAAAACTGTTTTTT. Its translation is CASARVGTGGEKLFF.

The rearrangement joins TRBV7-2 to TRBJ2-5, with D tentatively TRBD1 (5 bases). This CDR3 contains 15 residues. CDR1 and CDR2 from the germline V gene are SGHTA and FQGNSA. V dropped 5 bases and J dropped 5 bases, with 18 bases sitting between them. Here the CDR3 reads CASSIFDPGWETQYF. The DNA of the CDR3 is TGTGCCAGCAGCATTTTCGACCCAGGGTGGGAGACCCAGTACTTC. Together with reference TRBV7-2 and TRBJ2-5, the CDR3 gives the full variable domain: GAGVSQSPSNKVTEKGKDVELRCDPISGHTALYWYRQSLGQGLEFLIYFQGNSAPDKSGLPSDRFSAERTGGSVSTLTIQRTQQEDSAVYLCASSIFDPGWETQYFGPGTRLLVL.

This chain joins TRBV5-4 and TRBJ2-7; TRBD2 matches at 7 bases. Losses at the gene ends were 4 bases for V and 6 bases for J; bases not matched to a gene: 7. CDR1 is SGHNT, CDR2 YYREEE, per germline (reference sequence). This CDR3 has 13 amino acids. The DNA of the CDR3 is TGTGCCAGCAGCGCCGGACTAGTCGGCGAGCAGTACTTC. Translating it yields CASSAGLVGEQYF.

The chain joins TRBV7-8 to TRBJ2-3, with 7 bases identical to TRBD2. The CDR3 has 18 residues. The V gene's germline CDR1 is SGHVS and CDR2 FQNEAQ. J gave up 6 bases and V 5 bases, and 20 bases lay outside the gene matches. CDR3 coding DNA: TGTGCCAGCAGCCACTTAGCGACGGGGCGGGAGCCCTTTGATACGCAGTATTTT. As protein: CASSHLATGREPFDTQYF.

This clone was picked up one time. The chain carries TRBV6-5 and TRBJ1-2, with TRBD1 matching 9 bases. Germline-derived CDR1 and CDR2 are MNHEY and SVGAGI. J was trimmed by 5 bases and V by 3 bases; bases with no gene match: 7. This CDR3 contains 15 residues. The CDR3 coding sequence is TGTGCCAGCAGTTATCTGGGACAGGGTCGGTATGGCTACACCTTC. It is translated as CASSYLGQGRYGYTF.

The CDR3 bases are TGTGCCAGCAGCTTGGTTGGAGCGGGGTGGAACGAGCAGTACTTC. Translated: CASSLVGAGWNEQYF. The chain recombines TRBV5-6 with TRBJ2-7; 7 bases align to TRBD2. With V trimmed by 0 bases and J by 5 bases, 8 bases remained unmatched. Germline CDR1 reads SGHDT; CDR2 reads YYEEEE. The CDR3 is 15 amino acids.

The chain links TRBV5-1 to TRBJ1-3; D remains ambiguous. Per the germline V gene, CDR1 is SGHRS and CDR2 is YFSETQ. V was shortened by 0 bases and J by 2 bases, with 12 bases between the two germline ends. The length of the CDR3 is 16 residues. The CDR3 sequence: CASSLEPSVTGNTIYF. DNA of the CDR3: TGCGCCAGCAGCTTGGAACCATCAGTCACTGGAAACACCATATATTTT.

The chain recombines TRBV2 with TRBJ1-4; D is ambiguous. CDR3 length: 10 residues. The V and J ends lost 7 bases and 10 bases respectively, with 7 bases between them. The germline V gene encodes CDR1 SNHLY and CDR2 FYNNEI. CDR3 sequence reads: CASMRGKLFF. DNA for the CDR3: TGTGCCAGCATGCGTGGAAAACTGTTTTTT.

This chain uses TRBV20-1 with TRBJ2-7; D ambiguous. The CDR3 is 11 amino acids. Germline loops: CDR1 DFQATT, CDR2 SNEGSKA (reference sequence). V was trimmed by 3 bases and J by 7 bases, leaving 10 bases between them. The CDR3 reads CSARNFWEQYF. In nucleotides, the CDR3 is TGCAGTGCTAGGAACTTCTGGGAGCAGTACTTC.

The chain joins TRBV4-3 to TRBJ2-3; D gene ambiguous. With 1 base removed from V and 3 bases from J, the gap between germline ends came to 14 bases. CDR3 length: 16 residues. In germline, CDR1 is LGHNA, CDR2 YSLEER. CDR3 protein: CASSQGPSGRTDTQYF. Written as DNA, the CDR3 is TGCGCCAGCAGCCAAGGTCCATCGGGTAGGACAGATACGCAGTATTTT.

The chain recombines TRBV28 with TRBJ2-3; the match to TRBD2 covers 7 bases. This CDR3 spans 15 amino acids. Trimming removed 7 bases from V and 2 bases from J; junction bases left unmatched: 9. Germline loops: CDR1 MDHEN, CDR2 SYDVKM. The CDR3 DNA reads TGTGCCAGCACCTTGGGGGAGGGATACACAGATACGCAGTATTTT. Protein sequence: CASTLGEGYTDTQYF.

The chain links TRBV18 to TRBJ1-1; possible D gene TRBD1, 5 bases. V lost 4 bases, J lost 3 bases, and 15 bases lay in between. There are 15 residues in the CDR3. Germline loops: CDR1 KGHSH, CDR2 LQKENI. The CDR3 DNA sequence: TGTGCCAGCTCACGTCAGGGTAATGGTGACACTGAAGCTTTCTTT. Its protein is CASSRQGNGDTEAFF.

The V call is TRBV5-1, the J call TRBJ2-3; TRBD1 agrees at 9 bases. The V gene end was trimmed by 0 bases and the J gene end by 4 bases; junction bases not matched to a gene: 12. The CDR3 length is 18 residues. Germline V gives CDR1 SGHRS, CDR2 YFSETQ. CDR3 sequence: CASSLAPQGALGADTQYF. In nucleotides, the CDR3 is TGCGCCAGCAGCTTGGCCCCACAGGGGGCATTGGGGGCAGATACGCAGTATTTT.

The J gene is TRBJ1-1, the V gene TRBV27; 9 nucleotides align to TRBD1. Trimming removed 0 bases from V and 5 bases from J; junction bases left unmatched: 4. Germline V gene data show CDR1 as MNHEY and CDR2 as SMNVEV (reference sequence). The CDR3 sequence is 15 residues long. The CDR3 region is CASSLSGTGLTEAFF. The CDR3 bases are TGTGCCAGCAGTTTATCCGGGACAGGGTTGACTGAAGCTTTCTTT.

The chain recombines TRBV28 with TRBJ2-6, with D unresolved. The germline gives CDR1 MDHEN, CDR2 SYDVKM. The CDR3 totals 18 residues. The V end lost 3 bases, the J end lost 1 base, and 16 bases lay between the germline ends. CDR3 amino acids: CASSLYSLFRSGANVLTF. The CDR3 DNA is TGTGCCAGCAGTTTGTATTCCCTGTTCCGGTCTGGGGCCAACGTCCTGACTTTC.

This clone has more than one count but fewer than ten. The rearrangement joins TRBV11-3 to TRBJ2-3, with 7 bases lining up with TRBD1. Germline assignment: CDR1 SGHNT and CDR2 YENEEA. The CDR3 loop spans 16 amino acids. V shed 5 bases and J 2 bases; nucleotides not matched to a gene: 10. The CDR3 coding sequence is TGTGCCAGCAGCAAACGGACAGGTTCGGACACAGATACGCAGTATTTT. Its protein is CASSKRTGSDTDTQYF. Combining the CDR3 with reference TRBV11-3 and TRBJ2-3 gives the whole variable domain EAGVVQSPRYKIIEKKQPVAFWCNPISGHNTLYWYLQNLGQGPELLIRYENEEAVDDSQLPKDRFSAERLKGVDSTLKIQPAELGDSAVYLCASSKRTGSDTDTQYFGPGTRLTVL.

The chain is built from TRBV5-6 and TRBJ1-3, with 8 positions matching TRBD1. The V gene end was trimmed by 3 bases and the J gene end by 0 bases; junction bases not matched to a gene: 5. CDR1 is SGHDT and CDR2 is YYEEEE in the germline V gene. This CDR3 comprises 16 residues. CDR3 loop: CASSWGTGVSGNTIYF. The CDR3 DNA reads as TGTGCCAGCAGCTGGGGGACAGGCGTCTCTGGAAACACCATATATTTT.